Below, 29 T cell receptor beta chains from the same sample are listed, as sequenced in a study of T cell responses to AZD1222 COVID-19 vaccine. Generated by immunoSEQ multiplex PCR, the TCRdb table keeps only in-frame clones and is missing some. Of approximately 170,000 clones in the sample, around nine tenths were seen once. The specimen was peripheral blood, collected on day 0 of AZD1222 vaccination. These receptors all stem from an adult in good health.

V gene TRBV12-3 or TRBV12-4 combines with J gene TRBJ2-7; D is perhaps TRBD1 (6 bases). The CDR3 extends over 11 amino acids. V lost 3 bases and J 7 bases, leaving 7 bases between the germline ends. The CDR3 nucleotides are TGTGCCAGCAGTTTGGGGACAGAGCAGTACTTC. The encoded protein is CASSLGTEQYF.

The CDR3 DNA sequence: TGTGCCAGCAGAGGGACCGTTGGCTCCTACGAGCAGTACTTC. Protein: CASRGTVGSYEQYF. The genes are TRBV6-5 and TRBJ2-7; D may be TRBD1 or TRBD2 (5 bases each). The CDR3 is 14 amino acids. Looked up from germline, CDR1 is MNHEY and CDR2 is SVGAGI. V lost 6 bases to trimming and J lost 0 bases, with 12 bases between them.

This clone has more than one count but fewer than ten. This chain joins TRBV4-1 and TRBJ2-7, with D possibly matching TRBD1 (6 bases). CDR3 size: 16 residues. Germline V CDR1 and CDR2: MGHRA, YSYEKL. The V and J ends lost 1 base and 2 bases respectively, with 15 bases between them. CDR3 nucleotides: TGCGCCAGCAGCCAAGGATTGGGGGCGGACACCTACGAGCAGTACTTC. Translated, it gives CASSQGLGADTYEQYF.

The V call is TRBV19, the J call TRBJ1-6, with D possibly matching TRBD1 (6 bases). The CDR3 is 13 amino acids. Per the germline V gene, CDR1 is LNHDA and CDR2 is SQIVND (reference sequence). Trimming took off 6 bases at V and 10 bases at J, with 13 bases between the two ends. CDR3: CASRLQGLSPLHF. In DNA form, the CDR3 reads TGTGCCAGTAGGTTACAGGGTTTATCACCCCTCCACTTT.

The chain couples TRBV30 to TRBJ1-2; D remains ambiguous. This CDR3 has 14 amino acids. Looked up from germline, CDR1 is GTSNPN and CDR2 is SVGIG (reference sequence). V was cut by 0 bases and J by 4 bases, with 12 bases left in between. CDR3 DNA: TGTGCCTGGAGTGTACCCGGGGTCAGCTATGGCTACACCTTC. Its protein product is CAWSVPGVSYGYTF.

The rearrangement links TRBV2 to TRBJ2-7; 7 bases fit TRBD1. Germline values: CDR1 SNHLY, CDR2 FYNNEI. Trimming cost V 6 bases and J 2 bases; bases outside gene matches: 7. The CDR3 is made up of 14 amino acids. The CDR3 loop is CASRGDSFPYEQYF. CDR3 sequence (DNA): TGTGCCAGCAGAGGGGACAGTTTCCCCTACGAGCAGTACTTC. Full variable domain (rest looked up from reference TRBV2 and TRBJ2-7): EPEVTQTPSHQVTQMGQEVILRCVPISNHLYFYWYRQILGQKVEFLVSFYNNEISEKSEIFDDQFSVERPDGSNFTLKIRSTKLEDSAMYFCASRGDSFPYEQYFGPGTRLTVT.

The chain carries TRBV10-3 and TRBJ2-7; possibly TRBD1 or TRBD2 for D (5 bases each). Trimming took 0 bases from V and 0 from J, leaving 12 bases between them. CDR3 length equals 16 residues. The V gene's germline CDR1 is ENHRY and CDR2 SYGVKD. The CDR3: CAISESGTQSSYEQYF. The CDR3 DNA reads TGTGCCATCAGTGAGTCCGGGACCCAAAGCTCCTACGAGCAGTACTTC.

V usage is TRBV19 and J usage is TRBJ2-1, with 7 bases identical to TRBD2. In germline, CDR1 is LNHDA, CDR2 SQIVND (reference sequence). The CDR3 runs 18 residues. Trimming cost V 1 base and J 0 bases; bases outside gene matches: 9. Written as DNA, the CDR3 is TGTGCCAGTAGTATAGGAGGCGGGAGATCCGTCTCCTACAATGAGCAGTTCTTC. Translation gives CASSIGGGRSVSYNEQFF.

The V gene is TRBV19, the J gene TRBJ1-2; possible D gene TRBD1, 6 bases. CDR3 length equals 15 residues. The V and J ends lost 5 bases and 4 bases respectively, with 17 bases between them. Germline V gives CDR1 LNHDA, CDR2 SQIVND (reference sequence). CDR3 sequence: CASSPQGPRAYGYTF. CDR3 nucleotide sequence: TGTGCCAGTAGTCCCCAGGGGCCCAGGGCCTATGGCTACACCTTC.

This clone was picked up one time. The rearrangement joins TRBV5-1 to TRBJ2-3; possible D gene TRBD2, 6 bases. The CDR3 length is 14 residues. Trimming cost V 4 bases and J 2 bases, with 11 bases left between them. CDR1 and CDR2 from the germline V gene are SGHRS and YFSETQ. The CDR3 region has the DNA TGCGCCAGCAGCATACGGGACTTCACAGATACGCAGTATTTT. Encoded protein: CASSIRDFTDTQYF.

The rearrangement joins TRBV6-1 to TRBJ1-4; D gene ambiguous. The CDR3 covers 15 residues. Germline V lookup: CDR1 MNHNS, CDR2 SASEGT. V was cut by 2 bases and J by 8 bases, with 15 bases left in between. The CDR3 loop reads CASSESHLWKEKLFF. DNA for the CDR3: TGTGCCAGCAGTGAATCTCACCTCTGGAAGGAAAAACTGTTTTTT.

This chain connects TRBV4-1 to TRBJ2-1; D remains unclear. The V gene lost 4 bases and the J gene lost 7 bases, with 23 bases spanning the gap. Germline CDR1 and CDR2: MGHRA and YSYEKL. This CDR3 comprises 17 residues. This CDR3 is CASSREGYGSGQNEQFF. The CDR3 DNA sequence: TGCGCCAGCAGCCGGGAAGGGTACGGGTCCGGCCAGAATGAGCAGTTCTTC.

V gene TRBV25-1 combines with J gene TRBJ2-5, with a tentative D call TRBD1 (6 bases). Germline V gives CDR1 MGHDK, CDR2 SYGVNS. This CDR3 has 10 residues. Between the trimmed V and J ends, which lost 4 bases and 10 bases, there was a span of 7 bases. CDR3 in amino acids: CASSVQGQYF. CDR3 in DNA: TGTGCCAGCAGTGTACAGGGCCAGTACTTC. The entire variable domain, with the rest obtained from reference TRBV25-1 and TRBJ2-5, is as follows: EADIYQTPRYLVIGTGKKITLECSQTMGHDKMYWYQQDPGMELHLIHYSYGVNSTEKGDLSSESTVSRIRTEHFPLTLESARPSHTSQYLCASSVQGQYFGPGTRLLVL.

This sequence joins TRBV6-2 or TRBV6-3 and TRBJ2-3, with TRBD2 identical over 8 bases. The CDR3 runs 15 residues. J lost 3 bases, V lost 2 bases, and 4 bases had no gene match. Germline V lookup: CDR1 MNHEY, CDR2 SVGEGT. In nucleotides, the CDR3 is TGTGCCAGCAGTTACGGCGGGGGGAAAACAGATACGCAGTATTTT. Translation gives CASSYGGGKTDTQYF.

The chain couples TRBV19 to TRBJ2-1; D is undetermined. Trimming cost V 9 bases and J 5 bases, with 11 bases left between them. This CDR3 region has 12 residues. CDR1 is LNHDA and CDR2 is SQIVND in the germline V gene (reference sequence). CDR3 in amino acids: CASRQYHNEQFF. CDR3 sequence (DNA): TGTGCCAGCAGACAATACCACAATGAGCAGTTCTTC.

This clone was observed a single time. This chain links TRBV19 with TRBJ1-6; TRBD1 aligns across 8 bases. Losses at the gene ends were 5 bases for V and 0 bases for J; bases not matched to a gene: 12. The CDR3 consists of 19 residues. Germline V gene sequence: CDR1 LNHDA, CDR2 SQIVND (reference sequence). CDR3 DNA sequence: TGTGCCAGTAGTCCTTTTGGGACAGGCTCGAGCTCCTATAATTCACCCCTCCACTTT. It encodes CASSPFGTGSSSYNSPLHF.

CDR3 protein: CASSYDGGGNQPQHF. CDR3 bases: TGTGCCAGCAGTTACGACGGAGGGGGCAATCAGCCCCAGCATTTT. The V and J genes are TRBV6-6 and TRBJ1-5; D may be TRBD1 (5 bases). Trimming cost V 2 bases and J 2 bases, with 10 bases left between them. The CDR3 consists of 15 residues. In germline, CDR1 is MNHNY, CDR2 SVGAGI (reference sequence).

The chain couples TRBV25-1 to TRBJ1-4; TRBD1 aligns across 7 bases. Looked up from germline, CDR1 is MGHDK and CDR2 is SYGVNS. There are 11 residues in the CDR3. The CDR3 DNA sequence: TGTGGGACAGGTTATAATGAAAAACTGTTTTTT. Translated: CGTGYNEKLFF.

The CDR3 nucleotides are TGTGCCAGCAGTATAGGACAGGGGACGGAAGCTTTCTTT. Its translation: CASSIGQGTEAFF. The V gene is TRBV12-3 or TRBV12-4, the J gene TRBJ1-1, with 9 bases lining up with TRBD1. The CDR3 is 13 amino acids. V lost 5 bases and J lost 8; bases outside the gene matches: 6.

This chain links TRBV7-8 with TRBJ1-5; no definite D call. Germline V gives CDR1 SGHVS, CDR2 FQNEAQ. The V gene lost 1 base and the J gene lost 1 base, with 11 bases spanning the gap. There are 16 residues in the CDR3. The CDR3 nucleotides are TGTGCCAGCAGCTTAGATAGCATTTTGAGCAATCAGCCCCAGCATTTT. This encodes CASSLDSILSNQPQHF.

The chain couples TRBV11-2 to TRBJ2-1; the match to TRBD1 covers 7 bases. Germline V gene data show CDR1 as SGHAT and CDR2 as FQNNGV. The CDR3 is made up of 15 amino acids. V shed 6 bases, J shed 0 bases, and the junction held 5 bases outside the gene matches. The CDR3, as DNA: TGTGCCAGCAGAGACCGGGACAGCTCCTACAATGAGCAGTTCTTC. Its protein product is CASRDRDSSYNEQFF.

This clone has a single count. The chain couples TRBV14 to TRBJ1-2; D is unclear. Per the germline V gene, CDR1 is SGHDN and CDR2 is FVKESK. V lost 0 bases and J 3 bases, leaving 11 bases between the germline ends. CDR3 length: 15 amino acids. The CDR3 loop reads CASSQELDPYYGYTF. Written as DNA, the CDR3 is TGTGCCAGCAGCCAAGAACTGGATCCGTACTATGGCTACACCTTC.

CDR3 coding DNA: TGTGCCAGCAGCTACCGACAGGGTTGGGCGGGAGAGACCCAGTACTTC. Its protein is CASSYRQGWAGETQYF. This rearrangement joins TRBV7-2 to TRBJ2-5, with 7 bases fitting TRBD1. CDR3 length: 16 amino acids. J gave up 4 bases and V 4 bases, and 12 bases lay outside the gene matches. Germline V gene lookup returns CDR1 SGHTA and CDR2 FQGNSA.

The rearrangement joins TRBV30 to TRBJ1-5, with D perhaps matching TRBD1 (6 bases). V lost 1 base to trimming and J lost 6 bases, with 10 bases between them. The CDR3 spans 13 residues. The V gene's germline CDR1 is GTSNPN and CDR2 SVGIG (reference sequence). The CDR3 loop is CAWSGGGGQPQHF. The CDR3 DNA reads TGTGCCTGGAGTGGGGGGGGCGGTCAGCCCCAGCATTTT.

This chain uses TRBV5-6 with TRBJ1-3; TRBD1 matches 7 bases. J lost 2 bases, V lost 5 bases, and 4 bases had no gene match. From germline, CDR1 is SGHDT and CDR2 YYEEEE. This CDR3 comprises 14 residues. The CDR3 bases are TGTGCCAGCAGATCACAGGGGACTGGAAACACCATATATTTT. Its translation: CASRSQGTGNTIYF. Based on the CDR3 plus reference TRBV5-6 and TRBJ1-3, the full variable domain is DAGVTQSPTHLIKTRGQQVTLRCSPKSGHDTVSWYQQALGQGPQFIFQYYEEEERQRGNFPDRFSGHQFPNYSSELNVNALLLGDSALYLCASRSQGTGNTIYFGEGSWLTVV.

V gene TRBV2 combines with J gene TRBJ2-3; 10 bases map to TRBD1. CDR3 length equals 16 residues. CDR1 and CDR2 (germline): SNHLY, FYNNEI. Trimming at V came to 6 bases and at J to 2 bases, leaving 8 bases not matched to a gene. The CDR3 coding sequence is TGTGCCAGCAGCGATACGGACAGGGGGATCACAGATACGCAGTATTTT. Its protein is CASSDTDRGITDTQYF.

The rearrangement uses TRBV30 and TRBJ2-2, with a tentative D call TRBD1 (5 bases). V shed 3 bases and J shed 0 bases, with 11 bases lying between them. Germline CDR1 and CDR2: GTSNPN and SVGIG (reference sequence). This CDR3 is 15 amino acids long. CDR3: CAWRTVSANTGELFF. The DNA of the CDR3 is TGTGCCTGGAGGACAGTCTCCGCGAACACCGGGGAGCTGTTTTTT.

V and J are TRBV5-1 and TRBJ1-1; D perhaps matches TRBD1 (6 bases). Trimming removed 0 bases from V and 4 bases from J, with 13 bases in between. The germline gives CDR1 SGHRS, CDR2 YFSETQ. This CDR3 is 15 amino acids long. The CDR3 protein is CASSLGGTSSTEAFF. CDR3 bases: TGCGCCAGCAGCTTGGGAGGGACATCCTCCACTGAAGCTTTCTTT.

The gene calls are TRBV12-3 or TRBV12-4 and TRBJ1-5; no reliable D call. V was shortened by 6 bases and J by 4 bases, with 7 bases between the two germline ends. There are 12 residues in the CDR3. The CDR3 coding sequence is TGTGCCAGCAGCCCCGAAAATCAGCCCCAGCATTTT. Its translation is CASSPENQPQHF.